The 29 T cell receptor beta chains given below trace back to one sample, sequenced in a study of blood T cells in healthy people across ages. For the second PCR, which ran for 7 to 11 cycles, a sample-barcoded 5' primer and a J-beta primer mix were used. In TCRdb, the 5' RACE reads were re-called with MiXCR into one record per CDR3 protein. This table has about 1.5 million distinct CDR3 sequences, about 42% appearing once. Sequencing used blood. These TCRs come from a woman aged 18-35 years in good health.

This rearrangement joins TRBV25-1 to TRBJ2-6; D perhaps matches TRBD1 (6 bases). V was pared by 6 bases and J by 5 bases, with 20 bases between. Germline CDR1 reads MGHDK; CDR2 reads SYGVNS. This CDR3 has 17 amino acids. The CDR3, as DNA: TGTGCCAGCAGCTACTCCTCCCTCCGGGACAGGGCCAACGTCCTGACTTTC. Protein: CASSYSSLRDRANVLTF.

As to this clonotype: This sequence may be a read error, since a much larger clone differs from it by one base. The chain combines TRBV7-2 with TRBJ2-1, with no clear D. V was trimmed by 2 bases and J by 13 bases, leaving 21 bases between them. The CDR3 runs 15 residues. Per the germline V gene, CDR1 is SGHTA and CDR2 is FQGNSA. Here the CDR3 reads CASSLWRPTAETQFF. Here the CDR3 DNA reads TGTGCCAGCAGCTTATGGCGGCCCACCGCCGAGACCCAGTTCTTC. The variable domain in full, completed from reference TRBV7-2 and TRBJ2-1, reads GAGVSQSPSNKVTEKGKDVELRCDPISGHTALYWYRQSLGQGLEFLIYFQGNSAPDKSGLPSDRFSAERTGGSVSTLTIQRTQQEDSAVYLCASSLWRPTAETQFFGPGTRLTVL.

This clonotype occurred a few times. The V call is TRBV24-1, the J call TRBJ2-5; tentatively, D is TRBD1 or TRBD2 (5 bases each). Germline CDR1 is KGHDR and CDR2 is SFDVKD. V lost 3 bases and J lost 0, with 13 bases in between. The CDR3 is 16 residues long. CDR3 in DNA: TGTGCCACCAGTGATCCTGCAGAGGGGTACCAAGAGACCCAGTACTTC. Translation gives CATSDPAEGYQETQYF.

The table lists this clonotype with many counts. The V call is TRBV5-1, the J call TRBJ2-4; 7 nucleotides line up with TRBD2. In germline, CDR1 is SGHRS, CDR2 YFSETQ. The CDR3 runs to 16 residues. The trim removed 1 base at V and 8 bases at J, leaving 12 bases unmatched. The CDR3 protein is CASSLRATSSKDIQYF. CDR3 sequence (DNA): TGCGCCAGCAGCTTGAGGGCGACTAGCTCTAAGGACATTCAGTACTTC.

This chain joins TRBV7-2 and TRBJ1-4, with D perhaps TRBD1 (5 bases). Deletions cut 5 bases from V and 6 bases from J, with 16 bases between. Germline V gives CDR1 SGHTA, CDR2 FQGNSA. CDR3 length: 15 residues. CDR3 in DNA: TGTGCCAGCAGCCCTACGGCGGGGGGGTATGAAAAACTGTTTTTT. It yields the protein CASSPTAGGYEKLFF.

There are a few counts of this clonotype. The CDR3 DNA reads as TGTGCCAGCAGTTCCCCGGGACTAGCGGGAGGGACCAATGAGCAGTTCTTC. Protein product: CASSSPGLAGGTNEQFF. The chain couples TRBV6-2 or TRBV6-3 to TRBJ2-1; 16 bases fit TRBD2. Germline assignment: CDR1 MNHEY and CDR2 SVGEGT. The ends lost 4 bases at V and 6 bases at J; junction bases unmatched: 6. The CDR3 is 17 residues long.

The chain couples TRBV4-3 to TRBJ2-3; possibly TRBD1 for D (6 bases). Germline-derived CDR1 and CDR2 are LGHNA and YSLEER. This CDR3 is 13 amino acids long. V was clipped by 4 bases and J by 9 bases, with 14 bases between them. The CDR3 DNA follows: TGCGCCAGCAGCCCTGCCCCTAGGGGGACGCAGTATTTT. Translation: CASSPAPRGTQYF.

The gene calls are TRBV28 and TRBJ2-5; 9 bases match TRBD2. Germline trimming cut 5 bases from V and 2 bases from J; bases unmatched to any gene: 9. Germline assignment: CDR1 MDHEN and CDR2 SYDVKM. The CDR3 length is 16 residues. CDR3 in DNA: TGTGCCAGCAGTCCGACGGGACTAGCAATACAAGAGACCCAGTACTTC. Translated: CASSPTGLAIQETQYF. Together with reference TRBV28 and TRBJ2-5, the CDR3 gives the full variable domain: DVKVTQSSRYLVKRTGEKVFLECVQDMDHENMFWYRQDPGLGLRLIYFSYDVKMKEKGDIPEGYSVSREKKERFSLILESASTNQTSMYLCASSPTGLAIQETQYFGPGTRLLVL.

The chain uses TRBV27 and TRBJ1-1; 8 bases agree with TRBD1. After removal of 1 base from V and 4 bases from J, the junction contained 11 bases not matched to a gene. The CDR3 totals 17 residues. Germline V gene data show CDR1 as MNHEY and CDR2 as SMNVEV (reference sequence). The CDR3 region has the DNA TGTGCCAGCAGTTTATACCCCCACGACAGGGGTGGCACTGAAGCTTTCTTT. Amino acid sequence: CASSLYPHDRGGTEAFF.

This rearrangement joins TRBV24-1 to TRBJ2-1; D tentatively reads TRBD1 or TRBD2 (5 bases each). The CDR3 runs 17 residues. Between the trimmed V and J ends, which lost 3 bases and 3 bases, there was a span of 17 bases. Germline V gene sequence: CDR1 KGHDR, CDR2 SFDVKD. DNA of the CDR3: TGTGCCACCAGTGATGGGAGATGGGGGAGCCACTACAATGAGCAGTTCTTC. It specifies CATSDGRWGSHYNEQFF.

The CDR3 DNA reads as TGTGCCAGCAGGAAAACAGGCATCCAAGAGACCCAGTACTTC. Protein product: CASRKTGIQETQYF. This chain connects TRBV7-3 to TRBJ2-5; D is perhaps TRBD1 (5 bases). The V end was cut by 6 bases, the J end by 1 base, with 12 bases between. The germline CDR1 and CDR2 sequences are SGHTA and FQGTGA. The CDR3 sequence is 14 residues long.

In this sample, this clonotype turned up a few times. This chain links TRBV4-2 with TRBJ1-2, with D unresolved. Per germline, CDR1 LGHNA and CDR2 YNFKEQ. The CDR3 is 15 amino acids. Trimming left V 0 bases short and J 3 bases short, with 11 bases between. The CDR3, as DNA: TGTGCCAGCAGCCAAGACCTGGACGGCTACTATGGCTACACCTTC. Its protein is CASSQDLDGYYGYTF.

This clonotype was recorded a few times. The V and J genes are TRBV4-1 and TRBJ1-2; 7 positions match TRBD1. The germline gives CDR1 MGHRA, CDR2 YSYEKL. The J segment lost 3 bases and the V segment lost 5 bases, leaving 6 bases of the junction unmatched. The CDR3 spans 14 residues. CDR3 in DNA: TGCGCCAGCAGCGGAAGGGGGCGGTACTATGGCTACACCTTC. Its protein is CASSGRGRYYGYTF.

The V and J genes are TRBV15 and TRBJ2-7; the D is unclear. TRBJ2-5 matches the DNA end more closely, so the J call is doubtful. The CDR3 spans 12 residues. The V gene's germline CDR1 is LNHNV and CDR2 YYDKDF (reference sequence). The CDR3 reads CATSNPSGTQYF. CDR3 in DNA: TGTGCCACCAGCAATCCCTCCGGGACCCAGTACTTC.

This clonotype was observed a few times. This chain uses TRBV7-2 with TRBJ2-1, with TRBD2 matching over 9 bases. V was clipped by 6 bases and J by 2 bases; unmatched bases: 5. Germline V lookup: CDR1 SGHTA, CDR2 FQGNSA. The CDR3 sequence is 15 residues long. CDR3 DNA sequence: TGTGCCAGCAGGCGGGGCGGGGGGGCCTACAATGAGCAGTTCTTC. Translated, it gives CASRRGGGAYNEQFF.

In this sample, this clonotype turned up many times. The rearrangement links TRBV29-1 to TRBJ2-1, with D possibly being TRBD2 (5 bases). Germline V gene data show CDR1 as SQVTM and CDR2 as ANQGSEA. The CDR3 contains 14 residues. V shed 7 bases and J shed 6 bases, with 19 bases lying between them. The CDR3 sequence: CSAVSTERVNEQFF. The CDR3 DNA reads TGCAGCGCCGTCTCAACCGAGAGGGTCAATGAGCAGTTCTTC.

The V gene is TRBV2, the J gene TRBJ2-5; D might be TRBD1 or TRBD2, each matching 5 bases. The CDR3 has 14 amino acids. Trimming shortened V by 11 bases and J by 5 bases, and 21 bases separated the two germline ends. Germline V CDR1 and CDR2: SNHLY, FYNNEI. CDR3 sequence reads: CASLGRGASETQYF. In nucleotides, the CDR3 is TGTGCCTCCCTGGGGAGAGGGGCCTCGGAGACCCAGTACTTC. The full variable domain, in which reference TRBV2 and TRBJ2-5 provide the parts outside the CDR3, is EPEVTQTPSHQVTQMGQEVILRCVPISNHLYFYWYRQILGQKVEFLVSFYNNEISEKSEIFDDQFSVERPDGSNFTLKIRSTKLEDSAMYFCASLGRGASETQYFGPGTRLLVL.

The genes are TRBV6-5 and TRBJ2-5, with D perhaps TRBD2 (6 bases). Germline CDR1 is MNHEY and CDR2 is SVGAGI. Trimming left V 4 bases short and J 11 bases short, with 17 bases between. There are 13 residues in the CDR3. CDR3: CASSWGVTGEQYF. CDR3 bases: TGTGCCAGCAGTTGGGGGGTTACGGGGGAGCAGTACTTC.

This clonotype was picked up many times. The chain carries TRBV6-5 and TRBJ1-2, with a possible D match to TRBD1 (6 bases). CDR1 is MNHEY, CDR2 SVGAGI, per germline. V dropped 5 bases and J dropped 2 bases, with 12 bases sitting between them. CDR3 length: 14 amino acids. The CDR3 loop is CASSPDRSNYGYTF. CDR3 sequence (DNA): TGTGCCAGCAGTCCAGACAGGTCCAACTATGGCTACACCTTC.

V is TRBV20-1 and J is TRBJ2-7; TRBD2 aligns across 11 bases. Germline V gene data show CDR1 as DFQATT and CDR2 as SNEGSKA (reference sequence). CDR3 length: 15 amino acids. Unmatched junction bases numbered 6, after V lost 3 bases and J lost 2 bases. CDR3 sequence: CSARGTSGGTYEQYF. CDR3 nucleotide sequence: TGCAGTGCTAGGGGAACTAGCGGGGGAACCTACGAGCAGTACTTC.

To note about this clonotype: One end of the junction does not line up with germline, which may come from a read error. V usage is TRBV6-5 and J usage is TRBJ2-1, with a possible D match to TRBD1 (6 bases). Germline V lookup: CDR1 MNHEY, CDR2 SVGAGI. This CDR3 region has 13 residues. CDR3 amino acids: CASSDSRTVEQFF. The CDR3 DNA is TGTGCCAGCAGTGACTCGAGGACAGTTGAGCAGTTCTTC.

This clonotype was detected a few times. The gene calls are TRBV20-1 and TRBJ2-5, with TRBD2 identical over 12 bases. J was trimmed by 7 bases and V by 7 bases; bases with no gene match: 10. This CDR3 is 14 amino acids long. Germline V gene sequence: CDR1 DFQATT, CDR2 SNEGSKA (reference sequence). CDR3 residues: CSDSPSGGDATQYF. The CDR3 DNA reads as TGCAGTGATTCCCCTAGCGGGGGGGACGCGACCCAGTACTTC.

This chain joins TRBV11-2 and TRBJ2-1, with 8 bases fitting TRBD2. CDR1 is SGHAT and CDR2 is FQNNGV in the germline V gene. Trimming cost V 3 bases and J 9 bases; bases outside gene matches: 10. This CDR3 is 15 amino acids long. CDR3 in DNA: TGTGCCAGCAGCTTCGTCGGGGGGGCAGCGGGTGAGCAGTTCTTC. It specifies CASSFVGGAAGEQFF.

The V call is TRBV11-2, the J call TRBJ2-1; TRBD2 matches at 8 bases. J lost 9 bases, V lost 0 bases, and 16 bases had no gene match. CDR3 length: 18 amino acids. Germline V CDR1 and CDR2: SGHAT, FQNNGV. The CDR3 DNA is TGTGCCAGCAGCTTAGATCCAGCGGGGGCCAGAGCGGGGACTGAGCAGTTCTTC. Amino acid sequence: CASSLDPAGARAGTEQFF.

The table lists this clonotype with many counts. This rearrangement joins TRBV5-5 to TRBJ1-6; no clear D gene. Germline assignment: CDR1 SGHKS and CDR2 YYEKEE (reference sequence). The CDR3 sequence is 18 residues long. The V gene lost 0 bases and the J gene lost 0 bases, with 13 bases spanning the gap. The CDR3 reads CASSLVVAVSSYNSPLHF. In DNA, the CDR3 is TGTGCCAGCAGCTTGGTCGTAGCGGTCAGCTCCTATAATTCACCCCTCCACTTT.

This clonotype was detected only a few times. This chain uses TRBV12-3 or TRBV12-4 with TRBJ1-6; no clear D gene. Between the trimmed V and J ends, which lost 3 bases and 9 bases, there was a span of 9 bases. The CDR3 is 13 residues long. CDR3 sequence (DNA): TGTGCCAGCAGTTTCTACAGTAGTTCACCCCTCCACTTT. Protein sequence: CASSFYSSSPLHF.

In this sample, this clonotype turned up a few times. The chain links TRBV13 to TRBJ2-7, with D perhaps TRBD1 (6 bases). Matching the DNA end better, TRBJ2-5 makes the J call doubtful. The CDR3 sequence is 15 residues long. CDR1 and CDR2 (germline): PRHDT, FYEKMQ (reference sequence). As DNA, the CDR3 is TGTGCCAGCAGCTACACAGGGTCAAAAGGAGAGACCCAGTACTTC. It translates to CASSYTGSKGETQYF.

V and J are TRBV28 and TRBJ2-7, with 10 nucleotides matching TRBD1. The germline gives CDR1 MDHEN, CDR2 SYDVKM. V lost 6 bases to trimming and J lost 2 bases; unmatched junction nucleotides: 7. The CDR3 runs to 15 residues. As DNA, the CDR3 is TGTGCCAGCAGAAAACCGGGACAGGGGACCTACGAGCAGTACTTC. It is translated as CASRKPGQGTYEQYF.

This clonotype was seen a handful of times. The chain uses TRBV27 and TRBJ1-1, with no clear D. The CDR3 consists of 13 residues. V was clipped by 6 bases and J by 4 bases, with 12 bases between them. The germline gives CDR1 MNHEY, CDR2 SMNVEV (reference sequence). As DNA, the CDR3 is TGTGCCAGCAGCTTGACGGGCTTCACTGAAGCTTTCTTT. Its protein product is CASSLTGFTEAFF.